Below, 8 T cell receptor beta chains from the same sample are listed, as sequenced in a study of T cells in women clearing cervical HPV infection. The table came from immunoSEQ multiplex PCR; TCRdb's copy has only in-frame clones and leaves some out. Its clone listing holds under 40,000 clones. The specimen sequenced was blood buffy coat. The source of these receptors is a woman aged 18-70 years with a cervical HPV16 infection that either progressed to CIN3+ or cleared (not recorded which).

In regard to this clone: The read terminates 3 residues ahead of where the CDR3 ends, so the germline J gene completes it. The chain links TRBV20-1 to TRBJ2-1; the D is unclear. There are 14 residues in the CDR3. Germline CDR1 reads DFQATT; CDR2 reads SNEGSKA (reference sequence). The germline V and J ends were trimmed by 1 base and 4 bases, with 11 bases remaining between them. The CDR3 here is CSARVLTAYNEQFF. Partial CDR3 DNA: TGCAGTGCTAGAGTGCTGACTGCTTACAATGAG.

A word on this clone: The read terminates 3 residues before the CDR3 end, so the remaining end is supplied by the germline J gene. The rearrangement joins TRBV19 to TRBJ2-5; 11 bases fit TRBD2. Germline V gives CDR1 LNHDA, CDR2 SQIVND (reference sequence). The CDR3 extends over 16 amino acids. V gave up 6 bases and J gave up 2 bases; unmatched junction bases: 8. The covered CDR3 bases are TGTGCCAGTAGACAGTTAGCGGGAGGGCCGCAAGAGACC. This encodes CASRQLAGGPQET. In full, the CDR3 reads CASRQLAGGPQETQYF.

Turning to this clone: The read finishes 3 residues shy of the CDR3 end, and the germline J gene is used to complete it. The chain links TRBV18 to TRBJ1-2; D may be TRBD1 (6 bases). Germline V gene sequence: CDR1 KGHSH, CDR2 LQKENI. The length of the CDR3 is 15 residues. This chain's CDR3 is CASSPVGGARDTYTF. The covered CDR3 bases are TGTGCCAGCTCACCAGTTGGGGGGGCGAGAGATACC.

As concerns this clone: The CDR3 goes on 3 residues after the read ends, and that part is filled in from the germline J gene. The chain joins TRBV7-3 to TRBJ2-3; 7 nucleotides agree with TRBD1. The germline gives CDR1 SGHTA, CDR2 FQGTGA. The J segment lost 2 bases and the V segment lost 4 bases, leaving 6 bases of the junction unmatched. This CDR3 is built from 15 residues. The CDR3 DNA, read in part, is TGTGCCAGCAGCTCAGGACAGGCTGACACAGATACG. Translating it yields CASSSGQADTDT. The entire CDR3 protein reads CASSSGQADTDTQYF.

As concerns this clone: The read comes to an end 3 residues before the CDR3 does, leaving the germline J gene to fill in the end. This chain uses TRBV2 with TRBJ1-1; maybe TRBD1 (5 bases). Germline CDR1 is SNHLY and CDR2 is FYNNEI. V dropped 8 bases and J dropped 4 bases, with 17 bases sitting between them. The CDR3 spans 14 residues. CDR3 bases read: TGTGCCAGCTTTACATTACGGGGGTCCACTGAA. This translates into CASFTLRGSTE. The complete CDR3 reads CASFTLRGSTEAFF.

Worth noting for this clone: The DNA ends 3 residues before the CDR3 does, and the rest of the CDR3 is filled in from the germline J gene. J is TRBJ1-3 and V is TRBV13; D unclear. There are 12 residues in the CDR3. Germline V gives CDR1 PRHDT, CDR2 FYEKMQ (reference sequence). Deletions cut 3 bases from V and 6 bases from J, with 6 bases between. CDR3 sequence: CASSLGLNTIYF. CDR3 DNA (partial): TGTGCCAGCAGCTTGGGCTTAAACACC.

As to this clone: The read terminates 3 residues before the CDR3 end, so the remaining end is supplied by the germline J gene. The gene calls are TRBV20-1 and TRBJ2-1; TRBD2 agrees at 9 bases. Per the germline V gene, CDR1 is DFQATT and CDR2 is SNEGSKA (reference sequence). There are 15 residues in the CDR3. With 4 bases clipped from V and 5 bases from J, the junction kept 9 bases outside the gene matches. The sequenced CDR3 bases are TGCAGTGCTAAATCCTCAGCGGGAGGAAACAATGAG. Its translation is CSAKSSAGGNNE. The entire CDR3 sequence reads CSAKSSAGGNNEQFF.

As for this clone: The read falls 3 residues short of the CDR3 end, and the missing part is taken from the germline J gene. The genes are TRBV6-2 or TRBV6-3 and TRBJ1-1; D not certain. The CDR3 has 10 amino acids. In germline, CDR1 is MNHEY, CDR2 SVGEGT. CDR3 protein: CASSSLDAFF. CDR3 DNA, as far as it was read: TGTGCCAGCAGTTCCCTAGAT.